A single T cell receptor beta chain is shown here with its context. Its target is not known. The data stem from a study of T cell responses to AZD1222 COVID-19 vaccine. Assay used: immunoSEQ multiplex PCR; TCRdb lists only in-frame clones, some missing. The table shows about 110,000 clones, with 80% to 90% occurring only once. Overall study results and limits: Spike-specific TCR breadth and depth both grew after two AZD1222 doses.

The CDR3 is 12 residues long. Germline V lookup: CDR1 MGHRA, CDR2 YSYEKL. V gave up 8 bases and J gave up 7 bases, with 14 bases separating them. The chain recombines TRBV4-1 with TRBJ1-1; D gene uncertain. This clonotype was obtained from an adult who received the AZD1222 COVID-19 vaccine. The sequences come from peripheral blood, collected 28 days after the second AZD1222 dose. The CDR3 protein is CASGVSMNEAFF. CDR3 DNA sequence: TGCGCCAGCGGTGTCAGTATGAATGAAGCTTTCTTT.